This T cell receptor beta chain was found in a study of cytomegalovirus exposure and HLA in healthy donors (dated by TCRdb to about 2017). The study in broad terms: According to a later analysis, the approximately 130 validation repertoires were produced on the same platform as the approximately 690 repertoires of the first cohort. In addition to the first cohort of around 670 subjects, a separate validation cohort of 120 different subjects was used. The study aimed to test whether signatures of past pathogen exposure could be identified by cataloging public T cell receptors. High-throughput TCR immunosequencing, statistical association of individual TCRs with disease status, and machine learning were combined to predict cytomegalovirus infection status.

Library method: the immunoSEQ multiplex PCR assay. Concerning the study's data processing: A statistical classification framework was developed to diagnose cytomegalovirus status using the catalog of TCR beta chain sequences. The immuneACCESS repertoire file appears here via TCRdb, limited to in-frame rearrangements. These files lack a portion of the clones; in checked studies, under half of the deficit traces to unresolved V genes, and the cause of the others is not known. V and J calls and clone size come straight from that table; D and trimming were deduced from the DNA. This sample has around 98,000 clones in its table, and approximately 90% of those were observed once. The ten most abundant clones make up 3.5% to 5% of the sample. The donors were included in the validation cohort of over a hundred subjects, a group kept apart from the roughly 670-subject first cohort. As for this clone: This clone's antigen is unknown. No per-base quality is available; no much larger clone lies one base away.

Overall results and qualifications from the work: Most TCR sequences were observed very rarely across donors, whereas some public TCRs were present in many individuals. In both the original and validation cohorts, the classifier was reported to diagnose cytomegalovirus status with high specificity and sensitivity. A later analysis had no HLA typing for the validation cohort, so co-occurrence there was scored across all 120 or so repertoires. Of the cluster scores, approximately 95% were above 0 in a later analysis, which found that TCRs clustered in the first cohort also tended to co-occur in the 120 or so validation repertoires. The authors suggested that the approach could potentially be generalized to other disease states and immunological phenotypes. In the study, 150 to 200 TCR beta chains were listed as associated with cytomegalovirus. A few of the identified cytomegalovirus-associated TCR beta chains were confirmed in vitro to be specific for cytomegalovirus antigens.

The material sequenced was PBMCs. This TCR derives from a woman in her 30s in good health and CMV-seronegative.

The DNA sequence follows: TGCGCCAGCAGTTCCGGGACTTCGGGAAACACCATATATTTT. Its amino acids are CASSSGTSGNTIYF. The chain is assembled from TRBV5-1 and TRBJ1-3; the D region possibly corresponds to TRBD1 (5 bases align). The cysteine opens and the phenylalanine closes a CDR3 of 14 amino acids. The CDR3 DNA has 42 bases and is translated from base 1. V is pared back by 5 bases and J by 4 bases, with 13 bases lying between the germline termini. The germline V gene sets CDR1 to SGHRS and CDR2 to YFSETQ.